The 13 T cell receptor beta chains reported below all come from one sample, sequenced in a study of T cells in localized non-small cell lung cancer. Profiling relied on immunoSEQ multiplex PCR, and the TCRdb table lists in-frame clones only, not all of them. The repertoire holds about 22,000 clones, with more than 85% as singletons. This specimen was PBMCs, taken before any cancer treatment. Source of these receptors: a man between 35 and 75 years old with stage II squamous cell lung carcinoma.

J is TRBJ2-3 and V is TRBV7-8, with no clear D. Trimming removed 5 bases from V and 6 bases from J, with 18 bases in between. From germline, CDR1 is SGHVS and CDR2 FQNEAQ. This CDR3 spans 15 amino acids. CDR3 sequence: CASSPSRSNWDTQYF. CDR3 nucleotide sequence: TGTGCCAGCAGCCCTTCCCGGTCGAACTGGGATACGCAGTATTTT.

Notes on this clone: One end of the junction is discordant with germline, which a read error may explain. The chain employs TRBV28 and TRBJ2-3; the match to TRBD2 covers 10 bases. Germline V gene lookup returns CDR1 MDHEN and CDR2 SYDVKM. The CDR3 contains 12 residues. CDR3 in amino acids: CASSLLAGVFLF. CDR3 DNA: TGTGCCAGCAGTTTGCTAGCGGGAGTTTTTCTTTTT.

The chain is built from TRBV10-3 and TRBJ2-7; 9 nucleotides line up with TRBD1. The V segment lost 4 bases and the J segment 0 bases; nucleotides outside the gene matches: 13. Germline CDR1 reads ENHRY; CDR2 reads SYGVKD. The CDR3 is 18 residues long. For the CDR3, the DNA is TGTGCCATCAGTGGCCCAGAGCCGGGACAGGGATTCTCCTACGAGCAGTACTTC. This codes for CAISGPEPGQGFSYEQYF.

The rearrangement uses TRBV27 and TRBJ1-2, with D uncertain. CDR1 is MNHEY, CDR2 SMNVEV, per germline (reference sequence). This CDR3 region has 15 residues. The V and J ends lost 6 bases and 1 base respectively, with 15 bases between them. CDR3: CASSPKEGRNYGYTF. The CDR3 coding sequence is TGTGCCAGCAGCCCAAAAGAGGGCCGTAACTATGGCTACACCTTC.

The gene calls are TRBV6-1 and TRBJ1-2; D is undetermined. The V and J ends lost 0 bases and 8 bases respectively, with 10 bases between them. The germline gives CDR1 MNHNS, CDR2 SASEGT. The CDR3 sequence is 13 residues long. The CDR3 reads CASSEADGSGYTF. For the CDR3, the DNA is TGTGCCAGCAGTGAAGCGGACGGTTCAGGCTACACCTTC.

This clone was detected once. The rearrangement links TRBV28 to TRBJ2-1; 9 bases fit TRBD1. Germline V gene sequence: CDR1 MDHEN, CDR2 SYDVKM. With V trimmed by 7 bases and J by 8 bases, 6 bases remained unmatched. The CDR3 has 13 amino acids. Here the CDR3 DNA reads TGTGCCAGCAAGGGGGACAGGGATTATGAGCAGTTCTTC. This translates into CASKGDRDYEQFF.

The chain uses TRBV12-5 and TRBJ2-1; the match to TRBD2 covers 9 bases. Germline values: CDR1 LGHNT, CDR2 FRNRAP. The CDR3 consists of 15 residues. V trimming: 6 bases; J trimming: 10 bases; junction bases outside the gene matches: 13. CDR3: CASGTSAGGRVEQFF. The CDR3 coding sequence is TGTGCTAGTGGGACCTCCGCGGGAGGGCGCGTCGAGCAGTTCTTC.

This clone was seen a handful of times. The chain uses TRBV9 and TRBJ1-5, with 8 nucleotides matching TRBD1. Unmatched junction bases numbered 2, after V lost 4 bases and J lost 5 bases. From germline, CDR1 is SGDLS and CDR2 YYNGEE. The CDR3 contains 13 residues. The CDR3 region is CASSPQGDQPQHF. The CDR3 DNA follows: TGTGCCAGCAGCCCACAGGGGGATCAGCCCCAGCATTTT.

This clone is judged medium-sized. The chain is built from TRBV5-1 and TRBJ1-4, with 7 nucleotides matching TRBD1. The V and J ends lost 1 base and 5 bases, in that order; junction bases with no gene match: 8. CDR1 and CDR2 from the germline V gene are SGHRS and YFSETQ. CDR3 length equals 16 residues. Here the CDR3 DNA reads TGCGCCAGCAGCTTGTGGGGGGACAGAGTAAATGAAAAACTGTTTTTT. Amino acids: CASSLWGDRVNEKLFF. Full variable domain (missing parts from reference TRBV5-1 and TRBJ1-4): KAGVTQTPRYLIKTRGQQVTLSCSPISGHRSVSWYQQTPGQGLQFLFEYFSETQRNKGNFPGRFSGRQFSNSRSEMNVSTLELGDSALYLCASSLWGDRVNEKLFFGSGTQLSVL.

The rearrangement links TRBV19 to TRBJ1-4, with no clear D. The ends were cut back, 6 bases at V and 0 bases at J, with 11 bases in the middle. The CDR3 totals 15 residues. CDR1 and CDR2 (germline): LNHDA, SQIVND (reference sequence). This CDR3 reads CASRARASTNEKLFF. Written as DNA, the CDR3 is TGTGCCAGTAGGGCAAGGGCCTCAACTAATGAAAAACTGTTTTTT.

This chain connects TRBV6-6 to TRBJ1-4; TRBD1 matches 7 bases. The CDR3 contains 16 residues. In germline, CDR1 is MNHNY, CDR2 SVGAGI (reference sequence). The junction had 12 bases not matched to a gene; V was cut back by 0 bases and J by 11 bases. The CDR3 sequence: CASSYSTRGDRVKLFF. The CDR3 nucleotides are TGTGCCAGCAGTTACTCGACCCGAGGGGACAGAGTGAAACTGTTTTTT.

This sequence joins TRBV5-4 and TRBJ1-2; 7 positions agree with TRBD1. CDR1 SGHNT and CDR2 YYREEE come from the germline V gene (reference sequence). After removal of 0 bases from V and 14 bases from J, the junction contained 10 bases not matched to a gene. CDR3 length: 13 residues. The chain's CDR3 is CASSLAVDRSPTF. CDR3 nucleotide sequence: TGTGCCAGCAGCTTGGCGGTGGACAGGTCGCCAACCTTC.

The V and J genes are TRBV27 and TRBJ2-7; TRBD2 might be the D (6 bases). Trimming stripped 3 bases from V and 3 bases from J, with 15 bases between. Looked up from germline, CDR1 is MNHEY and CDR2 is SMNVEV (reference sequence). The CDR3 totals 15 residues. CDR3 DNA sequence: TGTGCCAGCAGTTTGAGACACGCGGGACTCTACGAGCAGTACTTC. This codes for CASSLRHAGLYEQYF.